This entry is about one T cell receptor (beta chain). Deep was the level at which the assay was run. Measured with immunoSEQ multiplex PCR; TCRdb has only the in-frame clones, and not every one. Of roughly 2.2 million clones listed, just over 90% were seen once; the top ten hold about 0.39%. Trimming cost V 5 bases and J 1 base, with 11 bases left between them. CDR1 LNHDA and CDR2 SQIVND come from the germline V gene (reference sequence). This CDR3 is 14 amino acids long. Only Caucasian adults living in Nashville, Tennessee served as donors. Into CD45RA+ naive and CD45RA-negative memory subsets, the CD4+ cells were split. These data are taken from a study of shared clonotypes between healthy human individuals.

The rearrangement uses TRBV19 and TRBJ1-1; unclear D gene. The clonotype was recovered from a man aged 18-30 years in good health. Some clones in this sample may be carry-over from other donors' samples. The sample was naive CD4+ T cells from PBMCs. Noted subset: CD45RA+ positively selected. CDR3 protein: CASSRANPNTEAFF. In DNA, the CDR3 is TGTGCCAGTAGTCGTGCAAACCCGAACACTGAAGCTTTCTTT.